Listed below are T cell receptor beta chains from one sample, sequenced in a study of beta chain features in type 1 diabetes. Profiled with immunoSEQ multiplex PCR; TCRdb holds only in-frame clones, not every one. The data hold 70,000 to 95,000 clones, with roughly 34% observed a single time. Sequenced: stem cell memory CD4+ T cells from blood. All receptors come from a woman younger than 35 in good health. CDR3s include the opening cysteine and the closing phenylalanine or tryptophan. The order of the fields is CDR3 length, D gene, clone size, J gene, V gene, CDR3 DNA, CDR3 protein. A D gene is named only where the DNA matches it firmly. Not all rows give a size; the values are once, few, many and, for expanded clones, a class.

length: 13; D: NA; size: NA; J: TRBJ1-5; V: TRBV30; DNA: TGTGCCTGGAGTGTACTTGGGAGCCAGCCCCAGCATTTT; CDR3: CAWSVLGSQPQHF
length: 14; D: NA; size: NA; J: TRBJ1-1; V: TRBV7-9; DNA: TGTGCCAGCAGCGCACAGGTTGTGAACACTGAAGCTTTCTTT; CDR3: CASSAQVVNTEAFF
length: 11; D: NA; size: many; J: TRBJ2-6; V: TRBV27; DNA: TGTGCCAGCAGTTTAGGTGGGGACACGACTTTC; CDR3: CASSLGGDTTF
length: 14; D: TRBD1; size: NA; J: TRBJ1-1; V: TRBV28; DNA: TGTGCCAGCGCTGGGCGGCAGGGGGCGTCTGAAGCTTTCTTT; CDR3: CASAGRQGASEAFF
length: 14; D: TRBD2; size: few; J: TRBJ2-3; V: TRBV5-1; DNA: TGCGCCAGCAGCTCCGGGGGGGCCACAGATACGCAGTATTTT; CDR3: CASSSGGATDTQYF
length: 15; D: NA; size: many; J: TRBJ2-7; V: TRBV27; DNA: TGTGCCAGCAGTTTATTTGGCTCCTCGACCTACGAGCAGTACTTC; CDR3: CASSLFGSSTYEQYF
length: 12; D: NA; size: few; J: TRBJ1-2; V: TRBV2; DNA: TGTGCCAGTACTTCCCAGGGAATTGGCTACACCTTC; CDR3: CASTSQGIGYTF
length: 13; D: NA; size: NA; J: TRBJ2-3; V: TRBV10-3; DNA: TGTGCCATCAGTGCTGGGGGGAGTACGGCGCAGTATTTT; CDR3: CAISAGGSTAQYF
length: 10; D: NA; size: NA; J: TRBJ1-4; V: TRBV20-1; DNA: TGCAGTGCTAGGAGGGAAAAACTGTTTTTT; CDR3: CSARREKLFF
length: 14; D: NA; size: few; J: TRBJ2-7; V: TRBV11-1; DNA: TGTGCCAGCAGCTTTCAGGGGATATCCTACGAGCAGTACTTC; CDR3: CASSFQGISYEQYF